This record concerns one T cell receptor beta chain sequence. Its target is not known. This record belongs to a study of persistence of HIV-infected CD4 T cells. Looking at the study overall: Two participants gave one leukapheresis sample; others gave up to about 180 mL blood repeatedly. Anti-CD3/anti-CD28 beads activated more cells than antigen stimulation did.

Sequencing used immunoSEQ version 4 in survey mode. Method: immunoSEQ multiplex PCR; TCRdb's copy keeps in-frame clones and lacks some. Of 40,000 to 55,000 clones listed, approximately 90% were seen once; the top ten hold over 3%. Findings of the study overall: Antigen-responding cells were enriched for degenerate expanded CDR3beta sequences. Proviral oligoclonality tracked with TCR oligoclonality within the same sorted cells.

Nonspecific anti-CD3/anti-CD28 bead stimulation represents the broad CD4+ T cell repertoire. Responding CD4+ T cells were sorted by upregulation of both CD40 ligand and CD69. In germline, CDR1 is MNHEY, CDR2 SVGAGI. The ends were cut back, 6 bases at V and 5 bases at J, with 16 bases in the middle. This CDR3 is built from 14 residues. The sequence came from an adult woman with HIV who was CMV-seropositive. V gene TRBV6-5 combines with J gene TRBJ1-2, with TRBD1 as a possible D gene (6 bases). Sequenced material: CD4+ T cells sorted from PBMCs after approximately 19-hour stimulation, taken from a patient who received antiretroviral therapy. The CDR3 DNA reads TGTGCCAGCAGGCGGACAGTCTTGGAGTATGGCTACACCTTC. As protein: CASRRTVLEYGYTF.